These 25 T cell receptor beta chains were all obtained from the same sample, sequenced in a study of vaccination effects on CD4 cells after COVID-19. No cognate antigen is known for these TCRs. Measured with immunoSEQ multiplex PCR; TCRdb has only the in-frame clones, and not every one. The sample contains approximately 45,000 clones, roughly 72% of which appear only once. At the end of more than 8 days of culture, CD4+ T cells were isolated. The sequencing used CD4+ T cells from PBMCs cultured without peptide, collected before COVID-19 vaccination. The receptors were gathered from a human donor who had a prior SARS-CoV-2 infection.

The chain couples TRBV4-2 to TRBJ2-7, with TRBD2 matching over 9 bases. V lost 4 bases to trimming and J lost 1 base; unmatched junction nucleotides: 14. Per the germline V gene, CDR1 is LGHNA and CDR2 is YNFKEQ. The CDR3 consists of 18 residues. Here the CDR3 DNA reads TGTGCCAGCAGCCTAACAATAATAACTAGCGGGTATTCCTACGAGCAGTACTTC. Translation: CASSLTIITSGYSYEQYF.

This chain connects TRBV5-1 to TRBJ2-5; no clear D. The CDR3 consists of 14 residues. Germline assignment: CDR1 SGHRS and CDR2 YFSETQ. V lost 1 base, J lost 1 base, and 8 bases lay in between. DNA for the CDR3: TGCGCCAGCAGCTTGATACTAACCCAAGAGACCCAGTACTTC. Amino acids: CASSLILTQETQYF.

The gene calls are TRBV6-2 or TRBV6-3 and TRBJ2-3; TRBD2 might be the D (6 bases). Trimming pared 1 base from V and 2 bases from J, leaving 10 bases between. The CDR3 is 15 residues long. Germline-derived CDR1 and CDR2 are MNHEY and SVGEGT. The CDR3 region has the DNA TGTGCCAGCAGTTACTGGGGACTCAACACAGATACGCAGTATTTT. Amino acids: CASSYWGLNTDTQYF.

J is TRBJ1-2 and V is TRBV12-5; D not resolved. The germline CDR1 and CDR2 sequences are LGHNT and FRNRAP. V shed 6 bases and J shed 3 bases, with 14 bases lying between them. This CDR3 contains 14 residues. CDR3 sequence: CASGSRLEDYGYTF. In DNA form, the CDR3 reads TGTGCTAGTGGCTCCCGGCTGGAGGACTATGGCTACACCTTC.

The chain joins TRBV18 to TRBJ2-6; no reliable D call. CDR1 and CDR2 from the germline V gene are KGHSH and LQKENI. V was shortened by 3 bases and J by 0 bases, with 9 bases between the two germline ends. This CDR3 contains 16 residues. The CDR3 nucleotides are TGTGCCAGCTCACCGGCGGAGAGCTCTGGGGCCAACGTCCTGACTTTC. It specifies CASSPAESSGANVLTF.

The gene calls are TRBV5-3 and TRBJ1-2, with D hard to call. TRBV5-3 is given ORF status, its function remaining uncertain. V lost 8 bases, J lost 8 bases, and 16 bases lay in between. This CDR3 has 12 amino acids. DNA for the CDR3: TGTGCCAGTGAGGCCCGGGCGGGCGGCTACACCTTC. This codes for CASEARAGGYTF.

The chain employs TRBV5-1 and TRBJ2-5, with 7 bases aligning to TRBD1. The CDR3 has 15 amino acids. V trimming: 5 bases; J trimming: 2 bases; junction bases outside the gene matches: 9. Germline values: CDR1 SGHRS, CDR2 YFSETQ. The CDR3, as DNA: TGCGCCAGCAGTGGGGGAAGGGGGCTACAAGAGACCCAGTACTTC. As protein: CASSGGRGLQETQYF.

The V call is TRBV12-3 or TRBV12-4, the J call TRBJ1-1; no definite D call. The length of the CDR3 is 13 residues. Trimming left V 3 bases short and J 1 base short, with 6 bases between. The CDR3 nucleotides are TGTGCCAGCAGTTTGTCGGGGAACACTGAAGCTTTCTTT. Protein: CASSLSGNTEAFF.

This clone was picked up a small number of times. This sequence joins TRBV5-1 and TRBJ1-4, with D unclear. V was pared by 4 bases and J by 7 bases, with 14 bases between. The length of the CDR3 is 14 residues. The germline CDR1 and CDR2 sequences are SGHRS and YFSETQ. The CDR3 is CASSPTAIFEKLFF. CDR3 in DNA: TGCGCCAGCAGCCCGACTGCAATATTTGAAAAACTGTTTTTT.

The V gene is TRBV5-6, the J gene TRBJ2-3; D may be TRBD2 (6 bases). Germline V gene sequence: CDR1 SGHDT, CDR2 YYEEEE. Trimming stripped 4 bases from V and 0 bases from J, with 12 bases between. The CDR3 is 15 residues long. CDR3 nucleotides: TGTGCCAGCAGCCCTGGGACTGGAAGCACAGATACGCAGTATTTT. Translated: CASSPGTGSTDTQYF.

The table lists this clone with a count of one. The chain carries TRBV7-2 and TRBJ2-7; D is ambiguous. The CDR3 length is 13 residues. The V gene lost 0 bases and the J gene lost 0 bases, with 3 bases spanning the gap. Per the germline V gene, CDR1 is SGHTA and CDR2 is FQGNSA. The CDR3 protein is CASSLAASYEQYF. CDR3 nucleotides: TGTGCCAGCAGCTTAGCGGCCTCCTACGAGCAGTACTTC.

This chain links TRBV5-4 with TRBJ2-3, with TRBD2 matching 10 bases. CDR3 length equals 18 residues. V dropped 2 bases and J dropped 2; count of bases not matched to a gene: 11. Germline lookup yields CDR1 SGHNT and CDR2 YYREEE (reference sequence). The CDR3 DNA is TGTGCCAGCAGCTTTGGACTAGCGGTTTCCCTTGACACAGATACGCAGTATTTT. Translation gives CASSFGLAVSLDTDTQYF.

The chain joins TRBV19 to TRBJ2-7, with TRBD2 identical over 8 bases. The V gene's germline CDR1 is LNHDA and CDR2 SQIVND (reference sequence). The CDR3 runs to 15 residues. V shed 3 bases and J 1 base; nucleotides not matched to a gene: 5. CDR3 region: CASSISGTPSYEQYF. The CDR3 nucleotides are TGTGCCAGTAGTATTAGCGGGACACCATCCTACGAGCAGTACTTC.

V gene TRBV15 combines with J gene TRBJ2-3; D perhaps matches TRBD1 (5 bases). Trimming left V 3 bases short and J 2 bases short, with 12 bases between. The CDR3 is 15 residues long. Looked up from germline, CDR1 is LNHNV and CDR2 is YYDKDF (reference sequence). The DNA for the CDR3 is TGTGCCACCAGCAGCGGCGAGACAGTCACAGATACGCAGTATTTT. Its translation is CATSSGETVTDTQYF.

This clone was observed a handful of times. The chain links TRBV5-6 to TRBJ1-2; D not resolved. This CDR3 is 15 amino acids long. Germline V gene data show CDR1 as SGHDT and CDR2 as YYEEEE. V was shortened by 0 bases and J by 2 bases, with 11 bases between the two germline ends. This CDR3 reads CASSLAPGYNYGYTF. In DNA form, the CDR3 reads TGTGCCAGCAGCTTGGCACCGGGCTACAACTATGGCTACACCTTC.

The chain has TRBV2 and TRBJ2-7; 8 bases align to TRBD2. CDR3 size: 14 residues. CDR1 is SNHLY and CDR2 is FYNNEI in the germline V gene. The V gene end was trimmed by 3 bases and the J gene end by 7 bases; junction bases not matched to a gene: 8. CDR3 coding DNA: TGTGCCAGCAGTGACGGCGGGGGGTTGGGAGAGCAGTACTTC. It codes for CASSDGGGLGEQYF.

V is TRBV2 and J is TRBJ2-7; D gene ambiguous. CDR3 size: 13 residues. CDR1 is SNHLY and CDR2 is FYNNEI in the germline V gene. The germline V and J ends were trimmed by 8 bases and 2 bases, with 13 bases remaining between them. The CDR3 coding sequence is TGTGCCAGCGGGTACCCAGTAACCTACGAGCAGTACTTC. Its protein is CASGYPVTYEQYF.

This sequence joins TRBV11-3 and TRBJ1-1; D call uncertain. The germline CDR1 and CDR2 sequences are SGHNT and YENEEA. Trimming cost V 1 base and J 5 bases, with 8 bases left between them. The CDR3 loop spans 13 amino acids. The CDR3 here is CASSLGSRTEAFF. The CDR3 coding sequence is TGTGCCAGCAGCTTAGGATCGAGGACTGAAGCTTTCTTT.

The V and J genes are TRBV7-2 and TRBJ2-3; no definite D call. Germline CDR1 is SGHTA and CDR2 is FQGNSA. This CDR3 has 13 amino acids. Trimming pared 5 bases from V and 3 bases from J, leaving 9 bases between. In DNA, the CDR3 is TGTGCCAGCAGCAGCACGCGGACAGATACGCAGTATTTT. Residues: CASSSTRTDTQYF. Using reference TRBV7-2 and TRBJ2-3 for the parts outside the CDR3, the full variable domain is GAGVSQSPSNKVTEKGKDVELRCDPISGHTALYWYRQSLGQGLEFLIYFQGNSAPDKSGLPSDRFSAERTGGSVSTLTIQRTQQEDSAVYLCASSSTRTDTQYFGPGTRLTVL.

Only a few counts were recorded for this clone. This chain connects TRBV2 to TRBJ1-1; 7 bases are shared with TRBD1. The CDR3 consists of 13 residues. Per germline, CDR1 SNHLY and CDR2 FYNNEI. J was trimmed by 1 base and V by 7 bases; bases with no gene match: 3. CDR3 sequence reads: CASNRQGNTEAFF. CDR3 sequence (DNA): TGTGCCAGCAACCGACAGGGGAACACTGAAGCTTTCTTT.

The chain links TRBV7-2 to TRBJ2-1; TRBD1 aligns across 7 bases. J gave up 0 bases and V 3 bases, and 8 bases lay outside the gene matches. Per the germline V gene, CDR1 is SGHTA and CDR2 is FQGNSA. This CDR3 has 17 residues. CDR3 residues: CASSLATGANSYNEQFF. The CDR3 coding sequence is TGTGCCAGCAGCTTGGCCACAGGGGCGAACTCCTACAATGAGCAGTTCTTC.

CDR3 nucleotide sequence: TGTGCCAGCCGCGTAGAGACAGGGTCCTATGGCTACACCTTC. It is translated as CASRVETGSYGYTF. J is TRBJ1-2 and V is TRBV2; TRBD1 agrees at 7 bases. The CDR3 is 14 residues long. After removal of 8 bases from V and 4 bases from J, the junction contained 10 bases not matched to a gene. Germline-derived CDR1 and CDR2 are SNHLY and FYNNEI.

DNA of the CDR3: TGCGCCAGCAGCTTGGCCATAGACAGCCGCTACACCTTC. It codes for CASSLAIDSRYTF. The chain joins TRBV5-1 to TRBJ1-2; a weak D match, TRBD1 (5 bases). V was cut by 0 bases and J by 9 bases, with 12 bases left in between. The length of the CDR3 is 13 residues. Per germline, CDR1 SGHRS and CDR2 YFSETQ.

J is TRBJ2-7 and V is TRBV11-2; a possible D gene is TRBD1 (6 bases). The germline V and J ends were trimmed by 5 bases and 1 base, with 12 bases remaining between them. The CDR3 contains 14 residues. Germline V gives CDR1 SGHAT, CDR2 FQNNGV. As DNA, the CDR3 is TGTGCCAGCAGCAAGGACAGTGCGTCCTACGAGCAGTACTTC. This sequence encodes CASSKDSASYEQYF.

V usage is TRBV5-1 and J usage is TRBJ1-6, with unresolved D. In germline, CDR1 is SGHRS, CDR2 YFSETQ. CDR3 length: 13 amino acids. Trimming left V 4 bases short and J 10 bases short, with 12 bases between. CDR3 region: CASSQRVSSPLHF. CDR3 in DNA: TGCGCCAGCAGCCAGAGGGTAAGCTCACCCCTCCACTTT.